These 3 T cell receptor beta chains originate from one sample sequenced in a study of early T cells in non-severe SARS-CoV-2 infection. Via MiXCR, TCRdb re-called the 5' RACE reads, giving one row per CDR3 protein. This sample has 28,000 or so distinct CDR3 sequences; roughly 3.9% occur once, and the top ten carry around 8.2%. Sequenced: whole blood. These receptor sequences come from an adult who was a healthcare worker with PCR-confirmed SARS-CoV-2 infection or an uninfected control (not recorded which).

This clonotype occurred many times. The chain employs TRBV20-1 and TRBJ2-5; 13 bases fit TRBD2. V was clipped by 5 bases and J by 4 bases; unmatched bases: 4. Germline values: CDR1 DFQATT, CDR2 SNEGSKA (reference sequence). The CDR3 is 14 amino acids. This CDR3 reads CSAGLAGVGETQYF. The DNA of the CDR3 is TGCAGTGCTGGACTAGCGGGAGTCGGAGAGACCCAGTACTTC.

This clonotype was seen a handful of times. The chain combines TRBV6-2 or TRBV6-3 with TRBJ2-7, with no clear D. The CDR3 runs to 11 residues. The germline V gene encodes CDR1 MNHEY and CDR2 SVGEGT. The V end was cut by 5 bases, the J end by 5 bases, with 7 bases between. The CDR3 coding sequence is TGTGCCAGCAGTCCCTGGGACGAGCAGTACTTC. As protein: CASSPWDEQYF.

This clonotype has ten or more counts. The rearrangement links TRBV20-1 to TRBJ2-4; D remains unclear. The CDR3 totals 11 residues. Deletions cut 5 bases from V and 5 bases from J, with 7 bases between. Germline V gene sequence: CDR1 DFQATT, CDR2 SNEGSKA (reference sequence). CDR3 sequence reads: CSAFRENIQYF. The CDR3 bases are TGCAGTGCTTTCCGGGAAAACATTCAGTACTTC.